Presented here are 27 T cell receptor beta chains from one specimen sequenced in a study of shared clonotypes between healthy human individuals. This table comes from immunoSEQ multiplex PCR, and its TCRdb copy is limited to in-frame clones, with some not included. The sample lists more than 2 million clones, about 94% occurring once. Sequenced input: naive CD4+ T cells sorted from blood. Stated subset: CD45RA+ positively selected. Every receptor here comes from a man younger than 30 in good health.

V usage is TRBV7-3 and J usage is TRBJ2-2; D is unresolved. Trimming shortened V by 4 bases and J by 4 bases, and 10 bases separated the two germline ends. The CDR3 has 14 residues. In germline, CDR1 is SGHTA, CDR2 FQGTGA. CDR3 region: CASSSSLGTGELFF. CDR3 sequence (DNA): TGTGCCAGCAGCTCATCTCTGGGCACCGGGGAGCTGTTTTTT.

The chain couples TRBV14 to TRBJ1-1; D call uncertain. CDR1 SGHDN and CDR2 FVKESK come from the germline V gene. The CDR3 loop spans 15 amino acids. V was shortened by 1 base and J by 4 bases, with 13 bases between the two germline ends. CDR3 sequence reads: CASSQVGGGITEAFF. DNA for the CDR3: TGTGCCAGCAGCCAAGTGGGAGGAGGGATCACTGAAGCTTTCTTT.

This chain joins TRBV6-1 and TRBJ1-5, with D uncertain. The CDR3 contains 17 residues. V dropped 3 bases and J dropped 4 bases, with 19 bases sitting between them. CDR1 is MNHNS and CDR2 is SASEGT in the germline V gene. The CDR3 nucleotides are TGTGCCAGCAGTGATTTCGCTCAATCAGCCCGTAATCAGCCCCAGCATTTT. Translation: CASSDFAQSARNQPQHF.

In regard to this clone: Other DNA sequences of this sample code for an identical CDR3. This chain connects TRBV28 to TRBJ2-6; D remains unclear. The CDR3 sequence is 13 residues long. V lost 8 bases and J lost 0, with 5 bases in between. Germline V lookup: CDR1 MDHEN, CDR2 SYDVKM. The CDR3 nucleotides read TGTGCCAGCGGCCTCTCTGGGGCCAACGTCCTGACTTTC. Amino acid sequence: CASGLSGANVLTF.

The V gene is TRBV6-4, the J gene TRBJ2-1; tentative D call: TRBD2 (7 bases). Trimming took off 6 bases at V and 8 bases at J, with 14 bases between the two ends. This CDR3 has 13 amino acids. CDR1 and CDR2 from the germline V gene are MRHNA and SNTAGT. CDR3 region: CASSDRGGDEQFF. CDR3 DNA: TGTGCCAGCAGCGACAGAGGGGGGGATGAGCAGTTCTTC.

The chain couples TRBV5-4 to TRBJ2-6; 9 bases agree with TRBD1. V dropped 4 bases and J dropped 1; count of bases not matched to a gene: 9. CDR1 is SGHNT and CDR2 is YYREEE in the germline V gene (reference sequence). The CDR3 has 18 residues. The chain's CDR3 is CASSAQGARTSGANVLTF. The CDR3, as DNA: TGTGCCAGCAGCGCACAGGGGGCCCGAACTTCTGGGGCCAACGTCCTGACTTTC.

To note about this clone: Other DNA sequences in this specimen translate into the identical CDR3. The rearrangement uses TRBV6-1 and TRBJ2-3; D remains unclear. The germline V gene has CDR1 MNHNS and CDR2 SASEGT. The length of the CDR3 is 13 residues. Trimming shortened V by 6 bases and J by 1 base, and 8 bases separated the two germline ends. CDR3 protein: CASRGRGTDTQYF. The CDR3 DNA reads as TGTGCCAGCAGGGGCCGAGGCACAGATACGCAGTATTTT.

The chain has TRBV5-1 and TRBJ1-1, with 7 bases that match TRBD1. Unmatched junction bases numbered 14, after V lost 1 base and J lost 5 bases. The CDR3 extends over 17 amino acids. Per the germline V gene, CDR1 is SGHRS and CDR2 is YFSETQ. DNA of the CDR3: TGCGCCAGCAGCTTGAGATCGAAGGGGGCTTCGGGGACTGAAGCTTTCTTT. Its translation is CASSLRSKGASGTEAFF.

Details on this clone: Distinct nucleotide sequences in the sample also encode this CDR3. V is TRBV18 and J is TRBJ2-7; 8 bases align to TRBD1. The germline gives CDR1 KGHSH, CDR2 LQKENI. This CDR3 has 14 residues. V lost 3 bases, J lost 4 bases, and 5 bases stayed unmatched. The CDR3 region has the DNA TGTGCCAGCTCACCGGGGACAGGACTATACGAGCAGTACTTC. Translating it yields CASSPGTGLYEQYF.

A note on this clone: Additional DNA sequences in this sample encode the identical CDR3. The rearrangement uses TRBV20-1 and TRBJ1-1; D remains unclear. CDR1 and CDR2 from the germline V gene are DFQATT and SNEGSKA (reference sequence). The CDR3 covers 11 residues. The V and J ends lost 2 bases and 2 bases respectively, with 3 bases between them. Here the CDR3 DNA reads TGCAGTGCTAGACCCAACACTGAAGCTTTCTTT. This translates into CSARPNTEAFF.

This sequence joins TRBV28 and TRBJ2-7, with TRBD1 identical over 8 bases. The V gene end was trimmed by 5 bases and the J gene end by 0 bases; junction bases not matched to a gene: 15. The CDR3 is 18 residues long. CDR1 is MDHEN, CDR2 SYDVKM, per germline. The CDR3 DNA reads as TGTGCCAGCAGTGCTCGGACAGGGAAACTCTCCAGCTCCTACGAGCAGTACTTC. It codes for CASSARTGKLSSSYEQYF. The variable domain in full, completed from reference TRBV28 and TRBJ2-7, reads DVKVTQSSRYLVKRTGEKVFLECVQDMDHENMFWYRQDPGLGLRLIYFSYDVKMKEKGDIPEGYSVSREKKERFSLILESASTNQTSMYLCASSARTGKLSSSYEQYFGPGTRLTVT.

This CDR3 reads CASSLFMRTGPSYEQYF. Written as DNA, the CDR3 is TGTGCCAGCAGCTTGTTTATGCGGACAGGGCCTTCCTACGAGCAGTACTTC. The V gene is TRBV5-6, the J gene TRBJ2-7, with 8 bases matching TRBD1. Unmatched junction bases numbered 10, after V lost 1 base and J lost 1 base. The CDR3 consists of 17 residues. Germline CDR1 reads SGHDT; CDR2 reads YYEEEE.

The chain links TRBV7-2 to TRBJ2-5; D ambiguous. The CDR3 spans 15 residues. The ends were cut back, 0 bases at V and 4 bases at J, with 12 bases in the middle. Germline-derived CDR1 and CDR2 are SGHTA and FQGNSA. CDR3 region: CASSLALRVGETQYF. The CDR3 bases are TGTGCCAGCAGCTTAGCGCTTCGCGTAGGAGAGACCCAGTACTTC.

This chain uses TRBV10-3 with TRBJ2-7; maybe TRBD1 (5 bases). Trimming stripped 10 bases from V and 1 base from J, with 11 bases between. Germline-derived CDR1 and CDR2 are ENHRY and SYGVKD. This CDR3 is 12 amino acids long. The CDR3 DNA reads TGTGCCACTAATCAGGGTTCCTACGAGCAGTACTTC. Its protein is CATNQGSYEQYF.

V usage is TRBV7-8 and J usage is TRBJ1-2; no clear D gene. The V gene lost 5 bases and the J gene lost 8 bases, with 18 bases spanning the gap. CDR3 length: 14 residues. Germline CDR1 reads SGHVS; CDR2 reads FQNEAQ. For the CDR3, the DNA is TGTGCCAGCAGCCGCGGGTCCGATACGTACGGCTACACCTTC. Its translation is CASSRGSDTYGYTF. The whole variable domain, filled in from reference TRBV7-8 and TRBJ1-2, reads GAGVSQSPRYKVAKRGQDVALRCDPISGHVSLFWYQQALGQGPEFLTYFQNEAQLDKSGLPSDRFFAERPEGSVSTLKIQRTQQEDSAVYLCASSRGSDTYGYTFGSGTRLTVV.

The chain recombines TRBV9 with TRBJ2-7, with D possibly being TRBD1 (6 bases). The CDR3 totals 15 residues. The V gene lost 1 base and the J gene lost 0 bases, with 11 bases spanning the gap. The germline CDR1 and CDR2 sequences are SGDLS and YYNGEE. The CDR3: CASSVHTGSSYEQYF. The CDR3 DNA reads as TGTGCCAGCAGCGTACACACAGGGAGCTCCTACGAGCAGTACTTC.

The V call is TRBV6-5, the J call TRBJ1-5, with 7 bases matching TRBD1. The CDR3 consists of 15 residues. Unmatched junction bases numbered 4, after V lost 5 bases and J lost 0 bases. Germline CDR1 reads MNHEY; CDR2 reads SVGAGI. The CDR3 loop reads CASSRTGHSNQPQHF. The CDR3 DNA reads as TGTGCCAGCAGTCGGACAGGCCATAGCAATCAGCCCCAGCATTTT.

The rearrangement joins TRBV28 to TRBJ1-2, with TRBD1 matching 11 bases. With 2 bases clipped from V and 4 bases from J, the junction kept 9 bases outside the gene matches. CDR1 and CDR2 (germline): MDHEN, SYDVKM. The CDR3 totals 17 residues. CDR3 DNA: TGTGCCAGCAGTTTACTAGGGGGGACAGGGGGAACCTATGGCTACACCTTC. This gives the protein CASSLLGGTGGTYGYTF.

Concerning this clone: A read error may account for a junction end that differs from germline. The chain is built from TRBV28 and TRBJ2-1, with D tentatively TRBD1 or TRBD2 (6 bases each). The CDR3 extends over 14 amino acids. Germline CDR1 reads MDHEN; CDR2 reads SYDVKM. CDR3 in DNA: TGTGCCACCAAAAAGGGGGACTCCTTCAATGAGCAGTTCTTC. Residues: CATKKGDSFNEQFF.

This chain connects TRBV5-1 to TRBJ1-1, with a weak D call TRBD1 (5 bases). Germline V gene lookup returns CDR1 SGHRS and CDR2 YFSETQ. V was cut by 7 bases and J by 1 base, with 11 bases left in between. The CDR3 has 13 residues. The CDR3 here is CASFRAENTEAFF. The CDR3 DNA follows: TGCGCCAGCTTCAGGGCAGAGAACACTGAAGCTTTCTTT.

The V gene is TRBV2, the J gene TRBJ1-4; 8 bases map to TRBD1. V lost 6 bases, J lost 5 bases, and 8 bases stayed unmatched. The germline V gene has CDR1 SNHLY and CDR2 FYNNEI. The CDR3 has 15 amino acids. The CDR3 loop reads CASSPWTGRNEKLFF. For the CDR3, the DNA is TGTGCCAGCAGCCCGTGGACAGGGCGAAATGAAAAACTGTTTTTT.

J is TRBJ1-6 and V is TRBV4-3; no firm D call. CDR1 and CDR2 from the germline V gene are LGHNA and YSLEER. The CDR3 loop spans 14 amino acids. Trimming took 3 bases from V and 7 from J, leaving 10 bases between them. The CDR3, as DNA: TGCGCCAGCAGCCATAACACGCTAAATTCACCCCTCCACTTT. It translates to CASSHNTLNSPLHF.

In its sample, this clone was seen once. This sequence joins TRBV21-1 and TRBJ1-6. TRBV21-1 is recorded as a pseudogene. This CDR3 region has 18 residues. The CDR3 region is CASSKARGPGQNNSPLHF. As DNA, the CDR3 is TGTGCCAGCAGCAAAGCGCGGGGACCTGGTCAGAATAATTCACCCCTCCACTTT.

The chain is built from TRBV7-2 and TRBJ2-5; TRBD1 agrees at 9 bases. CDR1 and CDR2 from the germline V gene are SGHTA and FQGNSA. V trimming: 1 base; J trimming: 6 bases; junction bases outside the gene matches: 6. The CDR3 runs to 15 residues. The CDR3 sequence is CASSLETGGYQTQYF. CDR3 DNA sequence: TGTGCCAGCAGCTTAGAGACAGGGGGGTACCAGACCCAGTACTTC.

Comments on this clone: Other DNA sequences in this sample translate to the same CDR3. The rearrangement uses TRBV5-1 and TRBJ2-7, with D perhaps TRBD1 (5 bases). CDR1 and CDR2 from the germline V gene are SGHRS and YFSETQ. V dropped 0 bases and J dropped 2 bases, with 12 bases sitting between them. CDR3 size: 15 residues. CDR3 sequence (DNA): TGCGCCAGCAGCTTGGCAGGGCAGGCCGCCTACGAGCAGTACTTC. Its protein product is CASSLAGQAAYEQYF.

This CDR3 reads CASSWGTPAYEQYF. The DNA of the CDR3 is TGTGCCAGCAGCTGGGGGACACCCGCCTACGAGCAGTACTTC. The chain carries TRBV7-2 and TRBJ2-7; tentatively, D is TRBD1 (6 bases). V was shortened by 4 bases and J by 2 bases, with 12 bases between the two germline ends. The CDR3 consists of 14 residues. CDR1 and CDR2 from the germline V gene are SGHTA and FQGNSA.

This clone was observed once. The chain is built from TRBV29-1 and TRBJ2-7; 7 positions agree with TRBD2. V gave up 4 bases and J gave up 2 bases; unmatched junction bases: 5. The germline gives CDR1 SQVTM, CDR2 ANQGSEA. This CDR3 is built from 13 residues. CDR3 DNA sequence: TGCAGCGTTGCTTGGGGGGGGACCTACGAGCAGTACTTC. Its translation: CSVAWGGTYEQYF.